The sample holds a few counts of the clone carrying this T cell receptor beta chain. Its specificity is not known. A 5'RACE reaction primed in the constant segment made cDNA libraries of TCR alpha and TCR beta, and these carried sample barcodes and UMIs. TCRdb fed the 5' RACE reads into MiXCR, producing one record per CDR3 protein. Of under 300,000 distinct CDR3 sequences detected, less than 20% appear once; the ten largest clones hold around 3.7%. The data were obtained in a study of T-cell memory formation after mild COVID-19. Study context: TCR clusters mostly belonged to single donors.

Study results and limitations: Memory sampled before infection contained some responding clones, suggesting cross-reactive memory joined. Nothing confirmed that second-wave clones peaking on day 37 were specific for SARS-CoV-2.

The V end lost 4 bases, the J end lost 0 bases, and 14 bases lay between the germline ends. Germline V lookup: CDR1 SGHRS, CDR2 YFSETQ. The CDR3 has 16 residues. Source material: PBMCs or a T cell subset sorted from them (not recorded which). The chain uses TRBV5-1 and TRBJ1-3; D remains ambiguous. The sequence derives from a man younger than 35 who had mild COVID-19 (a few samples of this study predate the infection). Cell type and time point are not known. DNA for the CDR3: TGCGCCAGCAGCCCTGGGGTCGGAGGCTCTGGAAACACCATATATTTT. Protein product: CASSPGVGGSGNTIYF.